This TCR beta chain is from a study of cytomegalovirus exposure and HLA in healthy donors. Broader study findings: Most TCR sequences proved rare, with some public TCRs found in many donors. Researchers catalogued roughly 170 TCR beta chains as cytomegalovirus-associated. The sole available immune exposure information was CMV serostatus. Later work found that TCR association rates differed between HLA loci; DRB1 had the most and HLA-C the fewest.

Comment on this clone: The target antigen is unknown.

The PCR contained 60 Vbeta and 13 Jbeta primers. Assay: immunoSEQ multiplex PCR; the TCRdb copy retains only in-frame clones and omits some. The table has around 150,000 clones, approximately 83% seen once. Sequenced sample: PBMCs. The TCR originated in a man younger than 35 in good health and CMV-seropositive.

CDR3 nucleotide sequence: TGTGCCAGCAGCTTACCAAAACAGGGGCAACTGTTTTTT. Translating gives CASSLPKQGQLFF. V gene TRBV7-9 combines with J gene TRBJ1-4, with 7 bases lining up with TRBD1. The ends lost 2 bases at V and 12 bases at J; junction bases unmatched: 6. The CDR3 runs to 13 residues. CDR1 SEHNR and CDR2 FQNEAQ come from the germline V gene (reference sequence).